The 2 T cell receptor beta chains in this list originate from one sample, sequenced in a study of blood T cell repertoires in COVID-19. Clones were sequenced by immunoSEQ multiplex PCR, and TCRdb holds only the in-frame ones, with some missing. Counted here are 60,000 to 90,000 clones, around 88% occurring once; the ten biggest clones make up roughly 5.3%. The sequenced sample was peripheral blood. Receptors were obtained from a woman aged 80 or over with active or convalescent COVID-19.

J is TRBJ2-2 and V is TRBV27; tentatively, D is TRBD1 (6 bases). There are 14 residues in the CDR3. Between the trimmed V and J ends, which lost 5 bases and 7 bases, there was a span of 14 bases. Germline V gives CDR1 MNHEY, CDR2 SMNVEV (reference sequence). The CDR3 coding sequence is TGTGCCAGCAGTAAACAGGGTAGGGTCGGGGAGCTGTTTTTT. The encoded protein is CASSKQGRVGELFF.

J is TRBJ1-5 and V is TRBV2, with 7 bases that match TRBD1. Per the germline V gene, CDR1 is SNHLY and CDR2 is FYNNEI. V shed 5 bases and J 7 bases; nucleotides not matched to a gene: 11. The CDR3 covers 15 residues. CDR3 loop: CASSSQTGREQPQHF. In nucleotides, the CDR3 is TGTGCCAGCAGTTCCCAGACAGGGCGAGAGCAGCCCCAGCATTTT.